What follows are 2 T cell receptor beta chains derived from one specimen sequenced in a study of ipilimumab plus nivolumab after autologous stem cell transplantation. Some clones are missing from TCRdb's copy, which holds only in-frame ones; the method was immunoSEQ multiplex PCR. The sample yields about 17,000 clones, approximately 80% seen once. This sample comprised PBMCs, obtained in a trial of ipilimumab plus nivolumab as post-transplant consolidation. Source of these receptors: a male donor with diffuse large B-cell lymphoma.

This chain uses TRBV7-2 with TRBJ2-2; the D is unclear. V dropped 1 base and J dropped 3 bases, with 6 bases sitting between them. CDR1 and CDR2 from the germline V gene are SGHTA and FQGNSA. The CDR3 sequence is 14 residues long. The CDR3 sequence is CASSLDLYTGELFF. The CDR3 bases are TGTGCCAGCAGCTTAGACTTGTACACCGGGGAGCTGTTTTTT.

The rearrangement joins TRBV21-1 to TRBJ2-7; the table's D call TRBD1 went unverified against the DNA. TRBV21-1 is described as a pseudogene. The CDR3 runs 15 residues. The CDR3 reads CASSKRLQGVHEQYF. The CDR3, as DNA: TGTGCCAGCAGCAAAAGGTTACAGGGAGTCCACGAGCAGTACTTC.